The 20 T cell receptor beta chains reported below all come from one sample, sequenced in a study of blood T cells in healthy people across ages. The use of a sample-barcoded 5' primer and a J-beta primer mix characterized a second PCR of roughly 7 to 11 cycles. TCRdb reprocessed the 5' RACE reads via MiXCR and lists one record per CDR3 protein. This table holds about 1.1 million distinct CDR3 sequences, approximately 38% found once. Sequences were obtained from blood. Every receptor here comes from a man between 18 and 35 years old in good health.

This clonotype was seen only a few times. The chain is built from TRBV7-2 and TRBJ2-1, with D perhaps matching TRBD2 (5 bases). The CDR3 loop spans 13 amino acids. CDR1 and CDR2 from the germline V gene are SGHTA and FQGNSA. Trimming cost V 4 bases and J 7 bases, with 11 bases left between them. CDR3 in amino acids: CASSSSLLNEQFF. CDR3 nucleotide sequence: TGTGCCAGCAGCTCTAGCCTCCTAAATGAGCAGTTCTTC.

The J gene is TRBJ1-2, the V gene TRBV10-3; 7 bases are a match to TRBD1. The CDR3 is 14 amino acids. V gave up 8 bases and J gave up 8 bases; unmatched junction bases: 14. In germline, CDR1 is ENHRY, CDR2 SYGVKD. CDR3 coding DNA: TGTGCCATCCGGACAGACAGGGTTCGTGTAGGCTACACCTTC. As protein: CAIRTDRVRVGYTF.

This chain connects TRBV6-2 or TRBV6-3 to TRBJ2-3; tentatively, D is TRBD2 (5 bases). There are 19 residues in the CDR3. Germline V lookup: CDR1 MNHEY, CDR2 SVGEGT. V gave up 0 bases and J gave up 0 bases, with 19 bases separating them. In DNA form, the CDR3 reads TGTGCCAGCAGTTACTCGGGGAGAGGGCCGACCTCGAGCACAGATACGCAGTATTTT. It encodes CASSYSGRGPTSSTDTQYF.

The V call is TRBV29-1, the J call TRBJ2-2; D perhaps matches TRBD1 (5 bases). This CDR3 spans 12 amino acids. Germline values: CDR1 SQVTM, CDR2 ANQGSEA. Trimming pared 6 bases from V and 7 bases from J, leaving 12 bases between. Here the CDR3 DNA reads TGCAGCGTCGCAGGGTTGAGCGGGGAGCTGTTTTTT. Amino acids: CSVAGLSGELFF.

The chain carries TRBV7-3 and TRBJ2-1; TRBD2 is a possible D gene (6 bases). CDR3 size: 14 residues. Germline V CDR1 and CDR2: SGHTA, FQGTGA. V lost 2 bases to trimming and J lost 8 bases, with 13 bases between them. The CDR3 coding sequence is TGTGCCAGCAGCTTAGCAATGGGAGGCGATGAGCAGTTCTTC. Translated, it gives CASSLAMGGDEQFF.

This chain joins TRBV7-9 and TRBJ1-2; D gene unclear. The CDR3 spans 11 residues. The ends were cut back, 3 bases at V and 10 bases at J, with 9 bases in the middle. CDR1 is SEHNR, CDR2 FQNEAQ, per germline (reference sequence). The CDR3 nucleotides are TGTGCCAGCAGCTTTGGCCCAGACTACACCTTC. Translating it yields CASSFGPDYTF.

There are a few counts of this clonotype. V usage is TRBV29-1 and J usage is TRBJ2-3; 9 bases are a match to TRBD2. Germline-derived CDR1 and CDR2 are SQVTM and ANQGSEA. This CDR3 spans 16 amino acids. V shed 8 bases, J shed 4 bases, and the junction held 16 bases outside the gene matches. CDR3 coding DNA: TGCAGCTCTGGGCGGCTAGCGGGGACTAAGGCAGATACGCAGTATTTT. This encodes CSSGRLAGTKADTQYF.

V usage is TRBV20-1 and J usage is TRBJ1-1; D is possibly TRBD1 (6 bases). CDR1 DFQATT and CDR2 SNEGSKA come from the germline V gene (reference sequence). The CDR3 is 13 residues long. V was clipped by 1 base and J by 4 bases, with 10 bases between them. For the CDR3, the DNA is TGCAGTGCTAGAGTGCCAGGGGCCACTGAAGCTTTCTTT. Translating gives CSARVPGATEAFF.

This clonotype was seen a few times. This sequence joins TRBV12-3 or TRBV12-4 and TRBJ2-3; TRBD2 matches at 9 bases. V shed 1 base, J shed 2 bases, and the junction held 10 bases outside the gene matches. The length of the CDR3 is 18 residues. CDR3 in DNA: TGTGCCAGCAGTTTAGGATCCCTAGCGGGGAGTACCACAGATACGCAGTATTTT. Encoded protein: CASSLGSLAGSTTDTQYF.

The genes are TRBV6-5 and TRBJ1-1; perhaps TRBD1 as D (6 bases). This CDR3 region has 11 residues. Trimming cost V 10 bases and J 7 bases, with 13 bases left between them. CDR1 is MNHEY and CDR2 is SVGAGI in the germline V gene. The CDR3 bases are TGTGCCATTAGGGGGGGAATTGAAGCTTTCTTT. Its protein is CAIRGGIEAFF.

The V and J genes are TRBV20-1 and TRBJ2-2, with D perhaps TRBD1 (6 bases). Trimming stripped 5 bases from V and 5 bases from J, with 15 bases between. Germline V lookup: CDR1 DFQATT, CDR2 SNEGSKA (reference sequence). CDR3 size: 14 residues. CDR3 sequence (DNA): TGCAGTGCTCGACAGGTTTTCGAGACCGGGGAGCTGTTTTTT. It specifies CSARQVFETGELFF.

This clonotype was counted only a few times. The rearrangement links TRBV29-1 to TRBJ2-1; D possibly matches TRBD1 or TRBD2 (5 bases each). The V and J ends lost 8 bases and 0 bases respectively, with 14 bases between them. This CDR3 spans 14 amino acids. Germline-derived CDR1 and CDR2 are SQVTM and ANQGSEA. CDR3 loop: CSLRGPSSYNEQFF. CDR3 nucleotide sequence: TGCAGCTTGAGGGGCCCGAGCTCCTACAATGAGCAGTTCTTC.

The rearrangement links TRBV9 to TRBJ1-1, with 7 positions matching TRBD1. CDR1 SGDLS and CDR2 YYNGEE come from the germline V gene. This CDR3 region has 15 residues. J lost 1 base, V lost 4 bases, and 7 bases had no gene match. The CDR3 bases are TGTGCCAGCAGCTCACCACAGGGGTCGAACACTGAAGCTTTCTTT. Protein sequence: CASSSPQGSNTEAFF.

This rearrangement joins TRBV7-6 to TRBJ2-3, with D possibly TRBD1 on 7 matching bases. Germline V gene sequence: CDR1 SGHVS, CDR2 FNYEAQ. The CDR3 consists of 17 residues. Trimming took 5 bases from V and 1 from J, leaving 19 bases between them. The CDR3 DNA is TGTGCCAGCAGCCCCCGACAGGGAGGTACGGGCACAGATACGCAGTATTTT. Encoded protein: CASSPRQGGTGTDTQYF.

This rearrangement joins TRBV12-3 or TRBV12-4 to TRBJ1-4, with unresolved D. This CDR3 region has 17 residues. The ends were cut back, 5 bases at V and 0 bases at J, with 16 bases in the middle. CDR3 loop: CASSPSGGSATNEKLFF. The CDR3 nucleotides read TGTGCCAGCAGTCCTAGTGGCGGGAGCGCAACTAATGAAAAACTGTTTTTT.

This clonotype has a handful of counts. The chain links TRBV6-2 or TRBV6-3 to TRBJ2-3; TRBD2 is a possible D gene (5 bases). The CDR3 loop spans 15 amino acids. V was trimmed by 5 bases and J by 5 bases, leaving 17 bases between them. Per the germline V gene, CDR1 is MNHEY and CDR2 is SVGEGT. CDR3 DNA sequence: TGTGCCAGCAGTCGCCTACTAGAAGGGATAGATACGCAGTATTTT. Its protein product is CASSRLLEGIDTQYF.

This clonotype occurred once. The V and J genes are TRBV30 and TRBJ2-1, with 7 nucleotides matching TRBD2. The length of the CDR3 is 18 residues. CDR1 is GTSNPN, CDR2 SVGIG, per germline (reference sequence). Losses at the gene ends were 0 bases for V and 2 bases for J; bases not matched to a gene: 13. The CDR3 here is CAWSVIGRRSGTYNEQFF. The DNA of the CDR3 is TGTGCCTGGAGTGTAATAGGTCGGAGAAGCGGGACCTACAATGAGCAGTTCTTC.

This clonotype has a handful of counts. J is TRBJ1-5 and V is TRBV10-3; D gene ambiguous. V was trimmed by 3 bases and J by 1 base, leaving 13 bases between them. Germline loops: CDR1 ENHRY, CDR2 SYGVKD. CDR3 length: 16 amino acids. CDR3 protein: CAISELGFESNQPQHF. The DNA of the CDR3 is TGTGCCATCAGTGAATTAGGGTTTGAGAGCAATCAGCCCCAGCATTTT.

This clonotype showed up just once. A much larger clone sits a single nucleotide away, making a read error possible. V and J are TRBV9 and TRBJ1-5; no reliable D call. CDR1 SGDLS and CDR2 YYNGEE come from the germline V gene. The CDR3 length is 13 residues. CDR3 residues: CASSDGSNRPQHF. The CDR3 DNA reads as TGTGCCAGCAGCGACGGTAGCAATCGGCCCCAGCATTTT.

This clonotype was seen only once. The chain joins TRBV29-1 to TRBJ1-1; D gene uncertain. Trimming removed 0 bases from V and 0 bases from J, with 5 bases in between. The CDR3 contains 13 residues. Germline CDR1 reads SQVTM; CDR2 reads ANQGSEA. CDR3 DNA sequence: TGCAGCGTTGAAGACAGAGTGAACACTGAAGCTTTCTTT. Residues: CSVEDRVNTEAFF.